Here is one T cell receptor (beta chain) with its context. Repertoires were generated with immunoSEQ multiplex PCR, while TCRdb's copy carries only in-frame clones and drops some. The table records about 2.4 million clones, just over 90% of them present only once. These data come from a study of shared clonotypes between healthy human individuals. In germline, CDR1 is SGHVS, CDR2 FNYEAQ. With V trimmed by 0 bases and J by 4 bases, 8 bases remained unmatched. This CDR3 has 18 amino acids. The sequencing sample was made of naive CD4+ T cells sorted from blood. Regarding subset: CD45RA+ positively selected. J is TRBJ2-3 and V is TRBV7-6, with 12 bases matching TRBD2. This TCR was sampled from a young man in good health. The CDR3 DNA sequence: TGTGCCAGCAGCTTAGCGCCCGGACTAGCGGGGTGGGCAGATACGCAGTATTTT. Translating gives CASSLAPGLAGWADTQYF.